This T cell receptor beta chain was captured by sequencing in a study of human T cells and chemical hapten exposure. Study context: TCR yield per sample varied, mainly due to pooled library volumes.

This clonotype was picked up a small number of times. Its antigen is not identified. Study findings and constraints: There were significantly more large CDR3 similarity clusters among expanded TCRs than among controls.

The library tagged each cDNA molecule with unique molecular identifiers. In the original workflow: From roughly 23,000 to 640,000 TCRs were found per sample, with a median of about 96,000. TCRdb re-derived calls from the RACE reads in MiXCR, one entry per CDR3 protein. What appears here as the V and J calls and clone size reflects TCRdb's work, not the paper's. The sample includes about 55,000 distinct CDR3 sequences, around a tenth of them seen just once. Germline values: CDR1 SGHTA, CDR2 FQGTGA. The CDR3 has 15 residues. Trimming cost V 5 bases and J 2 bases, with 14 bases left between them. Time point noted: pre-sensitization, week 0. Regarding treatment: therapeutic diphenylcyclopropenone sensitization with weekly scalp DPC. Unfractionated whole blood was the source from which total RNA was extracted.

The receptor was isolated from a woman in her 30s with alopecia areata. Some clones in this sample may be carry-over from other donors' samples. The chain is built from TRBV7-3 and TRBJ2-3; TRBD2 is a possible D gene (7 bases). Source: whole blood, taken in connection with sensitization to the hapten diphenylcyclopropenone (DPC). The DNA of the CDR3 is TGTGCCAGCAGCAGCGCGGGGGCCACCACAGATACGCAGTATTTT. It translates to CASSSAGATTDTQYF.